The 18 T cell receptor beta chains in this list originate from one sample, sequenced in a study of cytomegalovirus exposure and HLA in healthy donors. 13 Jbeta primers and 60 Vbeta primers were used for the PCR. Sequencing was performed with immunoSEQ multiplex PCR; in TCRdb, only in-frame clones are kept and a portion is missing. Of 150,000 to 200,000 clones listed, 76% are singletons. Sequencing used PBMCs. These receptors all stem from a man aged 18 to 30 in good health and CMV-seronegative.

The chain combines TRBV30 with TRBJ2-1; perhaps TRBD2 as D (6 bases). CDR1 GTSNPN and CDR2 SVGIG come from the germline V gene (reference sequence). There are 11 residues in the CDR3. Between the trimmed V and J ends, which lost 8 bases and 8 bases, there was a span of 13 bases. CDR3: CAEGLGDEQFF. CDR3 sequence (DNA): TGTGCCGAGGGACTCGGAGATGAGCAGTTCTTC.

V and J are TRBV21-1 and TRBJ1-5. TRBV21-1 is a known pseudogene. The CDR3 runs to 13 residues. CDR3 amino acids: CASSLNSNQPQHF. CDR3 nucleotides: TGTGCCAGCAGCCTTAATAGCAATCAGCCCCAGCATTTT.

The chain couples TRBV11-3 to TRBJ1-1, with D perhaps TRBD1 (6 bases). V lost 4 bases and J 1 base, leaving 13 bases between the germline ends. In germline, CDR1 is SGHNT, CDR2 YENEEA. The CDR3 extends over 15 amino acids. The CDR3 protein is CASSSGTGPNTEAFF. The CDR3 nucleotides read TGTGCCAGCAGCTCCGGAACAGGGCCGAACACTGAAGCTTTCTTT.

The chain couples TRBV2 to TRBJ2-5; the match to TRBD2 covers 9 bases. V lost 3 bases and J lost 5; bases outside the gene matches: 7. The CDR3 consists of 15 residues. Germline V gene data show CDR1 as SNHLY and CDR2 as FYNNEI. CDR3 DNA sequence: TGTGCCAGCAGTGAGGGTAGCGGGGGCGGGGAGACCCAGTACTTC. It yields the protein CASSEGSGGGETQYF.

This chain connects TRBV28 to TRBJ2-7; TRBD1 might be the D (6 bases). Germline loops: CDR1 MDHEN, CDR2 SYDVKM. The ends were cut back, 3 bases at V and 4 bases at J, with 16 bases in the middle. The CDR3 covers 15 residues. Written as DNA, the CDR3 is TGTGCCAGCAGTTTTTCCGGGACACCTTTATACGAGCAGTACTTC. Its translation is CASSFSGTPLYEQYF.

The rearrangement links TRBV25-1 to TRBJ2-7; TRBD1 matches at 8 bases. Germline V CDR1 and CDR2: MGHDK, SYGVNS. The CDR3 contains 12 residues. Trimming took 3 bases from V and 9 from J; bases not matched to a gene: 4. Written as DNA, the CDR3 is TGTGCCAGCAGTGACCCCGGACAGGGGCAGTACTTC. It is translated as CASSDPGQGQYF.

The gene calls are TRBV2 and TRBJ1-2; D is ambiguous. Trimming removed 6 bases at V and 4 bases at J, with 18 bases between. Per the germline V gene, CDR1 is SNHLY and CDR2 is FYNNEI. The CDR3 consists of 15 residues. The CDR3 DNA follows: TGTGCCAGCAGGAGACCCCGAGAGGTTTCCTATGGCTACACCTTC. Amino acid sequence: CASRRPREVSYGYTF.

This clone has only a few counts. Other DNA sequences of this sample code for an identical CDR3. The rearrangement uses TRBV19 and TRBJ1-2; 8 bases agree with TRBD1. Per germline, CDR1 LNHDA and CDR2 SQIVND (reference sequence). The CDR3 runs 14 residues. Germline trimming cut 1 base from V and 7 bases from J; bases unmatched to any gene: 5. CDR3 DNA sequence: TGTGCCAGTAGTATAGGAGCAGGGGGCCGTGGCTACACCTTC. Translation gives CASSIGAGGRGYTF.

CDR3 in amino acids: CASSQDQWTEAFF. The CDR3 DNA reads as TGTGCCAGCAGCCAAGACCAGTGGACTGAAGCTTTCTTT. The rearrangement joins TRBV4-2 to TRBJ1-1; unclear D gene. Germline V gives CDR1 LGHNA, CDR2 YNFKEQ. V lost 0 bases and J 5 bases, leaving 7 bases between the germline ends. The CDR3 length is 13 residues.

The V call is TRBV2, the J call TRBJ2-1; 13 bases match TRBD2. Germline V gene lookup returns CDR1 SNHLY and CDR2 FYNNEI. The CDR3 runs to 18 residues. V lost 5 bases, J lost 3 bases, and 10 bases stayed unmatched. CDR3 DNA: TGTGCCAGCAGTTCCCTAGGACTAGCGGGAGAATTCTACAATGAGCAGTTCTTC. Translating it yields CASSSLGLAGEFYNEQFF.

This chain connects TRBV6-5 to TRBJ2-2; TRBD1 might be the D (6 bases). The germline V and J ends were trimmed by 1 base and 1 base, with 7 bases remaining between them. The CDR3 is 15 amino acids. Germline V gene lookup returns CDR1 MNHEY and CDR2 SVGAGI. The CDR3 bases are TGTGCCAGCAGTTACTTACAGGGGAACACCGGGGAGCTGTTTTTT. Translating it yields CASSYLQGNTGELFF.

The chain employs TRBV5-1 and TRBJ2-7; D ambiguous. Germline V gene lookup returns CDR1 SGHRS and CDR2 YFSETQ. The CDR3 spans 15 residues. V was shortened by 0 bases and J by 5 bases, with 15 bases between the two germline ends. For the CDR3, the DNA is TGCGCCAGCAGCTTGGGCACCCCCCGGGTCGACGAGCAGTACTTC. It is translated as CASSLGTPRVDEQYF.

The CDR3 here is CASSQDRGYNYGYTF. In nucleotides, the CDR3 is TGTGCCAGCAGTCAAGACAGGGGTTATAACTATGGCTACACCTTC. V gene TRBV27 combines with J gene TRBJ1-2, with 8 bases fitting TRBD1. The V segment lost 5 bases and the J segment 1 base; nucleotides outside the gene matches: 6. CDR3 length equals 15 residues. Looked up from germline, CDR1 is MNHEY and CDR2 is SMNVEV (reference sequence).

V is TRBV27 and J is TRBJ2-7; 12 bases are a match to TRBD1. J was trimmed by 5 bases and V by 8 bases; bases with no gene match: 13. The CDR3 contains 16 residues. The V gene's germline CDR1 is MNHEY and CDR2 SMNVEV (reference sequence). The CDR3 loop reads CASSGTGGFVTNEQYF. CDR3 coding DNA: TGTGCCAGCTCCGGGACAGGGGGCTTCGTCACGAACGAGCAGTACTTC.

The chain has TRBV2 and TRBJ2-1; D is ambiguous. Germline-derived CDR1 and CDR2 are SNHLY and FYNNEI. The ends were cut back, 6 bases at V and 9 bases at J, with 12 bases in the middle. This CDR3 contains 12 residues. CDR3 amino acids: CASRSRLGEQFF. CDR3 DNA sequence: TGTGCCAGCAGATCTAGGTTAGGTGAGCAGTTCTTC.

The chain uses TRBV30 and TRBJ1-2, with D tentatively TRBD1 (5 bases). The length of the CDR3 is 13 residues. Germline assignment: CDR1 GTSNPN and CDR2 SVGIG (reference sequence). The ends were cut back, 7 bases at V and 4 bases at J, with 16 bases in the middle. The CDR3 nucleotides read TGTGCCTTACCTACCCGGGGGGGCTATGGCTACACCTTC. Protein: CALPTRGGYGYTF.

The J gene is TRBJ2-1, the V gene TRBV18; 10 nucleotides agree with TRBD2. The CDR3 covers 16 residues. Germline CDR1 is KGHSH and CDR2 is LQKENI. With V trimmed by 3 bases and J by 4 bases, 6 bases remained unmatched. The CDR3 loop reads CASSPDPGLAYNEQFF. The CDR3 region has the DNA TGTGCCAGCTCACCGGATCCGGGACTAGCGTACAATGAGCAGTTCTTC.

V usage is TRBV28 and J usage is TRBJ2-1; 16 positions agree with TRBD2. The trim removed 5 bases at V and 4 bases at J, leaving 8 bases unmatched. The CDR3 is 18 residues long. The V gene's germline CDR1 is MDHEN and CDR2 SYDVKM. This chain's CDR3 is CASSRGLAGGQRYNEQFF. DNA of the CDR3: TGTGCCAGCAGTAGGGGACTAGCGGGAGGGCAGCGATACAATGAGCAGTTCTTC.